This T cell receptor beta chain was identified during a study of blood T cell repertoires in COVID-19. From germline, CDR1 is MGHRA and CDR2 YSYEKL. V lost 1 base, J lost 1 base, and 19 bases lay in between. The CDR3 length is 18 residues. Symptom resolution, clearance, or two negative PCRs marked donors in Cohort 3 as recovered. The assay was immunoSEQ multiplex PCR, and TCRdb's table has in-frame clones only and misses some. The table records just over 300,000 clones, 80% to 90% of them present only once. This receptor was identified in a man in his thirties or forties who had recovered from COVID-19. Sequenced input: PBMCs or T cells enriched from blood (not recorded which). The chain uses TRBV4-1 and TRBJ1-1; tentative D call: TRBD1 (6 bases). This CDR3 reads CASSQVPGQLPSNTEAFF. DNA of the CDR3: TGCGCCAGCAGCCAAGTCCCGGGACAACTACCTTCGAACACTGAAGCTTTCTTT.